The 13 T cell receptor beta chains presented below share a single source sample, sequenced in a study of T cell responses to AZD1222 COVID-19 vaccine. Libraries were prepared by immunoSEQ multiplex PCR; TCRdb keeps only in-frame clonotypes and omits some of them. The repertoire holds some 150,000 clones, with about 90% as singletons. The starting material was peripheral blood, obtained 28 days after the second AZD1222 dose. These receptors all stem from an adult who received the AZD1222 COVID-19 vaccine.

The V call is TRBV30, the J call TRBJ1-2; TRBD1 aligns across 9 bases. The germline CDR1 and CDR2 sequences are GTSNPN and SVGIG (reference sequence). Germline trimming cut 6 bases from V and 6 bases from J; bases unmatched to any gene: 14. The CDR3 runs 15 residues. In DNA form, the CDR3 reads TGTGCCTGCCATCCCAGGAGGACAGGGGAAAATGGCTACACCTTC. Its protein is CACHPRRTGENGYTF.

The V call is TRBV9, the J call TRBJ2-2, with D hard to call. CDR3 length: 15 amino acids. In germline, CDR1 is SGDLS, CDR2 YYNGEE. Trimming took off 0 bases at V and 2 bases at J, with 8 bases between the two ends. The DNA of the CDR3 is TGTGCCAGCAGCGTAGTTGGCACTAACACCGGGGAGCTGTTTTTT. It is translated as CASSVVGTNTGELFF.

This CDR3 reads CASSSAVGQGISAFF. In nucleotides, the CDR3 is TGTGCCAGCAGTAGCGCCGTGGGACAGGGGATTTCGGCTTTCTTT. V gene TRBV6-5 combines with J gene TRBJ1-1; TRBD1 matches at 10 bases. V was clipped by 5 bases and J by 11 bases; unmatched bases: 14. The CDR3 runs to 15 residues. Germline V gene lookup returns CDR1 MNHEY and CDR2 SVGAGI.

DNA of the CDR3: TGTGCCAGCAGTTTATGGGGACAGGGCATAGATAATTCACCCCTCCACTTT. Protein sequence: CASSLWGQGIDNSPLHF. The gene calls are TRBV27 and TRBJ1-6; 9 nucleotides align to TRBD1. The V segment lost 1 base and the J segment 5 bases; nucleotides outside the gene matches: 6. The germline V gene encodes CDR1 MNHEY and CDR2 SMNVEV (reference sequence). The CDR3 is 17 amino acids.

The V call is TRBV6-5, the J call TRBJ1-6; maybe TRBD1 (5 bases). This CDR3 is built from 13 residues. Trimming took 7 bases from V and 7 from J, leaving 11 bases between them. Germline CDR1 reads MNHEY; CDR2 reads SVGAGI. The CDR3, as DNA: TGTGCCAGCAAGGGGACCGGGAATTCACCCCTCCACTTT. Translating gives CASKGTGNSPLHF.

The rearrangement links TRBV28 to TRBJ2-3; TRBD2 aligns across 11 bases. CDR1 is MDHEN and CDR2 is SYDVKM in the germline V gene. V gave up 6 bases and J gave up 2 bases; unmatched junction bases: 4. The CDR3 length is 15 residues. CDR3 residues: CASRGTSGFTDTQYF. CDR3 coding DNA: TGTGCCAGCAGGGGGACTAGCGGTTTCACAGATACGCAGTATTTT. Full variable domain (rest looked up from reference TRBV28 and TRBJ2-3): DVKVTQSSRYLVKRTGEKVFLECVQDMDHENMFWYRQDPGLGLRLIYFSYDVKMKEKGDIPEGYSVSREKKERFSLILESASTNQTSMYLCASRGTSGFTDTQYFGPGTRLTVL.

The chain employs TRBV30 and TRBJ2-7; TRBD2 aligns across 10 bases. Trimming removed 5 bases from V and 1 base from J; junction bases left unmatched: 2. There are 13 residues in the CDR3. Germline V gene sequence: CDR1 GTSNPN, CDR2 SVGIG (reference sequence). The CDR3 DNA reads TGTGCCTGGGCTAGCGGGAGTTCCTACGAGCAGTACTTC. It translates to CAWASGSSYEQYF.

The chain joins TRBV7-6 to TRBJ2-3; D is ambiguous. The V end lost 0 bases, the J end lost 2 bases, and 9 bases lay between the germline ends. The CDR3 is 15 residues long. CDR1 is SGHVS and CDR2 is FNYEAQ in the germline V gene. This CDR3 reads CASSLASGPTDTQYF. CDR3 nucleotide sequence: TGTGCCAGCAGCTTAGCGTCAGGTCCCACAGATACGCAGTATTTT.

V is TRBV14 and J is TRBJ2-1; 11 bases are a match to TRBD2. Germline V CDR1 and CDR2: SGHDN, FVKESK. V lost 4 bases, J lost 13 bases, and 15 bases stayed unmatched. CDR3 length: 16 residues. The CDR3 DNA reads TGTGCCAGCAGCCCGAGGGCTGTAGCGGGAGGGCTCCTTCAGTTCTTC. This encodes CASSPRAVAGGLLQFF.

The J gene is TRBJ2-1, the V gene TRBV28; D possibly corresponds to TRBD2 (6 bases). CDR1 is MDHEN, CDR2 SYDVKM, per germline. V was cut by 2 bases and J by 6 bases, with 14 bases left in between. The length of the CDR3 is 15 residues. The CDR3 loop reads CASSLIGLAFNEQFF. The CDR3 region has the DNA TGTGCCAGCAGTTTAATCGGCCTAGCGTTCAATGAGCAGTTCTTC.

This sequence joins TRBV7-8 and TRBJ1-2; 8 nucleotides align to TRBD1. The CDR3 consists of 17 residues. Germline V gene lookup returns CDR1 SGHVS and CDR2 FQNEAQ. The V and J ends lost 0 bases and 8 bases, in that order; junction bases with no gene match: 14. In nucleotides, the CDR3 is TGTGCCAGCAGCTTAGCGGCCCTCTCGGACAGGGTGAAAGGCTACACCTTC. Amino acids: CASSLAALSDRVKGYTF.

The chain carries TRBV28 and TRBJ2-1; maybe TRBD2 (7 bases). CDR1 and CDR2 (germline): MDHEN, SYDVKM. This CDR3 has 14 amino acids. V lost 5 bases and J lost 2, with 10 bases in between. CDR3 loop: CASSRGGAYNEQFF. CDR3 coding DNA: TGTGCCAGCAGTAGGGGGGGGGCCTACAATGAGCAGTTCTTC.

The V and J genes are TRBV6-5 and TRBJ1-6; D is perhaps TRBD1 (6 bases). Germline CDR1 and CDR2: MNHEY and SVGAGI. V was cut by 6 bases and J by 6 bases, with 12 bases left in between. There are 14 residues in the CDR3. The CDR3 nucleotides read TGTGCCAGCAGATACAGGGAAATTAATTCACCCCTCCACTTT. Protein: CASRYREINSPLHF.